These T cell receptor beta chains were read from a single sample in a study of early T cells in non-severe SARS-CoV-2 infection. TCRdb analysed the 5' RACE reads with MiXCR anew, one entry per CDR3 protein. The table includes tens of thousands of distinct CDR3 sequences, about 15% detected once. The sample consisted of whole blood. All receptors derive from an adult who was a healthcare worker with PCR-confirmed SARS-CoV-2 infection or an uninfected control (not recorded which). Both conserved end residues are part of each CDR3. D genes are given only for firm matches. Where a row states a size, it is once, few, many or the class of an expanded clone; other rows omit it.

clone size,D gene,V gene,J gene,CDR3 protein,CDR3 DNA
-,TRBD2,TRBV29-1,TRBJ2-3,CSVRAGLTDTQYF,TGCAGCGTACGAGCGGGACTCACAGATACGCAGTATTTT
-,-,TRBV10-3,TRBJ1-3,CAIRPGTGSGNTIYF,TGTGCCATCAGGCCAGGGACGGGCTCTGGAAACACCATATATTTT
many,-,TRBV14,TRBJ1-2,CASSQESNIGYTF,TGTGCCAGCAGCCAAGAGTCCAACATAGGCTACACCTTC
-,TRBD1,TRBV29-1,TRBJ2-1,CSVDAFDRGDNEQFF,TGCAGCGTTGATGCGTTCGACAGGGGGGACAATGAGCAGTTCTTC
-,-,TRBV15,TRBJ2-3,CATSGRQGLYPSTDTQYF,TGTGCCACCAGCGGAAGACAGGGACTTTACCCTAGCACAGATACGCAGTATTTT
-,TRBD2,TRBV29-1,TRBJ2-5,CSVDLSGGTQYF,TGCAGCGTTGATCTCTCGGGAGGGACCCAGTACTTC
few,TRBD1,TRBV3-1,TRBJ1-6,CASSQRTGDSPLHF,TGTGCCAGCAGCCAAAGGACAGGGGATTCACCCCTCCACTTT
-,TRBD1,TRBV6-4,TRBJ2-1,CASSRDRYNEQFF,TGTGCCAGCAGCCGGGACAGGTATAATGAGCAGTTCTTC
-,-,TRBV12-5,TRBJ2-6,CASGSRLSGANVLTF,TGTGCTAGTGGTTCCAGACTCTCTGGGGCCAACGTCCTGACTTTC
few,TRBD2,TRBV5-5,TRBJ2-5,CASVWEAGSPGETQYF,TGTGCCAGCGTCTGGGAAGCGGGGTCCCCCGGCGAGACCCAGTACTTC
many,TRBD2,TRBV7-2,TRBJ2-1,CASSSPGLVLFF,TGTGCCAGCAGCTCCCCGGGACTAGTCCTGTTCTTC
-,TRBD2,TRBV7-6,TRBJ2-5,CASSPLAGGVLETQYF,TGTGCCAGCAGCCCCCTAGCGGGGGGGGTTCTAGAGACCCAGTACTTC
few,-,TRBV12-5,TRBJ1-1,CASGSTNTEAFF,TGTGCTAGTGGGTCCACGAACACTGAAGCTTTCTTT
many,-,TRBV29-1,TRBJ1-1,CSITGGTEAFF,TGCAGCATAACGGGGGGCACTGAAGCTTTCTTT
many,-,TRBV2,TRBJ1-6,CASSEPRGLNSPLHF,TGTGCCAGCAGTGAACCGCGGGGGCTTAATTCACCCCTCCACTTT
-,-,TRBV20-1,TRBJ1-2,CSALLDYGYTF,TGCAGTGCTCTTTTGGACTATGGCTACACCTTC
few,TRBD2,TRBV20-1,TRBJ2-1,CSAETNSGGNNEQFF,TGCAGTGCCGAGACAAATAGCGGGGGAAACAATGAGCAGTTCTTC
many,-,TRBV6-2/TRBV6-3,TRBJ2-1,CASSRPDSEQFF,TGTGCCAGCAGTCGCCCGGACAGTGAGCAGTTCTTC
many,-,TRBV2,TRBJ1-5,CASSEGRLNQPQHF,TGTGCCAGCAGTGAGGGCCGGCTCAATCAGCCCCAGCATTTT
-,-,TRBV7-9,TRBJ1-6,CASRRTLTGKRDSPLHF,TGTGCCAGCAGACGGACCTTAACAGGGAAGCGGGATTCACCCCTCCACTTT
many,-,TRBV7-3,TRBJ2-5,CASSLGVNQETQYF,TGTGCCAGCAGCTTAGGGGTAAACCAAGAGACCCAGTACTTC
few,-,TRBV6-1,TRBJ1-5,CASRDYTGNQPQHF,TGTGCCAGCAGAGATTATACAGGCAATCAGCCCCAGCATTTT
once,-,TRBV12-3/TRBV12-4,TRBJ1-1,CASSHRGGKATEAFF,TGTGCCAGCAGTCATCGAGGGGGGAAGGCCACTGAAGCTTTCTTT
-,-,TRBV27,TRBJ1-6,CASSSPPYNSPLHF,TGTGCCAGCAGTTCCCCGCCATATAATTCACCCCTCCACTTT
few,-,TRBV29-1,TRBJ2-3,CSVDRGPEADTQYF,TGCAGCGTTGATCGGGGACCCGAAGCAGATACGCAGTATTTT
few,TRBD2,TRBV29-1,TRBJ2-3,CSVQTGTSVTDTQYF,TGCAGCGTTCAAACCGGGACTAGCGTCACAGATACGCAGTATTTT
many,TRBD2,TRBV7-2,TRBJ2-1,CASSLVPSGGSYNEQFF,TGTGCCAGCAGCTTAGTCCCTAGCGGGGGCTCCTACAATGAGCAGTTCTTC
many,TRBD2,TRBV5-8,TRBJ2-3,CASSLAKRGGRTDTQYF,TGTGCCAGCAGCTTGGCCAAACGGGGGGGCCGCACAGATACGCAGTATTTT
-,-,TRBV11-2,TRBJ2-5,CASSNSPQETQYF,TGTGCCAGCAGCAACTCCCCCCAAGAGACCCAGTACTTC
-,-,TRBV6-4,TRBJ2-1,CASSDSMGNEQFF,TGTGCCAGCAGTGACTCGATGGGTAATGAGCAGTTCTTC
many,-,TRBV7-2,TRBJ2-3,CASKRRWTDTQYF,TGTGCCAGCAAACGTCGGTGGACAGATACGCAGTATTTT
many,-,TRBV7-2,TRBJ2-2,CASSLGVTTGELFF,TGTGCCAGCAGCTTAGGGGTTACCACCGGGGAGCTGTTTTTT
many,-,TRBV10-1,TRBJ2-3,CASSESLNPGTTSTDTQYF,TGCGCCAGCAGTGAGTCCCTAAACCCCGGGACAACTAGCACAGATACGCAGTATTTT